One sample yielded the 14 T cell receptor beta chains listed below, sequenced in a study of blood T cell repertoires in COVID-19. Assay: immunoSEQ multiplex PCR; the TCRdb copy retains only in-frame clones and omits some. The repertoire has some 180,000 clones, about 80% of them found once; the top ten carry about 5%. Sequencing was carried out using PBMCs or T cells enriched from blood (not recorded which). The origin of the receptors is a woman aged 60-70 years with acute COVID-19.

This clone came up many times. This chain connects TRBV30 to TRBJ1-1; D gene uncertain. V was clipped by 4 bases and J by 8 bases, with 14 bases between them. This CDR3 has 12 residues. Per the germline V gene, CDR1 is GTSNPN and CDR2 is SVGIG (reference sequence). The CDR3 sequence is CAWISSGREAFF. As DNA, the CDR3 is TGTGCCTGGATATCTTCCGGGAGGGAAGCTTTCTTT. The whole variable domain, remainder taken from reference TRBV30 and TRBJ1-1, is SQTIHQWPATLVQPVGSPLSLECTVEGTSNPNLYWYRQAAGRGLQLLFYSVGIGQISSEVPQNLSASRPQDRQFILSSKKLLLSDSGFYLCAWISSGREAFFGQGTRLTVV.

This chain links TRBV30 with TRBJ1-4; possible D gene TRBD1, 6 bases. The germline V and J ends were trimmed by 4 bases and 10 bases, with 16 bases remaining between them. The germline V gene has CDR1 GTSNPN and CDR2 SVGIG (reference sequence). This CDR3 contains 13 residues. The CDR3 sequence: CAWTQGRVGKLFF. The CDR3 DNA follows: TGTGCCTGGACCCAGGGGAGAGTCGGAAAACTGTTTTTT.

The chain recombines TRBV5-1 with TRBJ2-5; D is unresolved. The CDR3 is made up of 15 amino acids. Germline V gene lookup returns CDR1 SGHRS and CDR2 YFSETQ. V was trimmed by 0 bases and J by 4 bases, leaving 13 bases between them. The CDR3 reads CASSLVGPRGETQYF. The CDR3 coding sequence is TGCGCCAGCAGCTTGGTAGGCCCCCGAGGAGAGACCCAGTACTTC.

V gene TRBV28 combines with J gene TRBJ1-3; D may be TRBD1 (6 bases). CDR1 MDHEN and CDR2 SYDVKM come from the germline V gene. CDR3 size: 15 residues. The V and J ends lost 6 bases and 3 bases respectively, with 15 bases between them. The CDR3 here is CASSRSGEGGNTIYF. The CDR3 DNA is TGTGCCAGCAGCCGATCAGGGGAGGGTGGAAACACCATATATTTT.

This clone was counted a few times. The rearrangement uses TRBV4-3 and TRBJ1-2; weak D call: TRBD1 (5 bases). V was shortened by 4 bases and J by 7 bases, with 13 bases between the two germline ends. Germline CDR1 reads LGHNA; CDR2 reads YSLEER. The CDR3 runs 13 residues. Here the CDR3 reads CASSPRGTSGYTF. DNA of the CDR3: TGCGCCAGCAGCCCGCGGGGGACGAGTGGCTACACCTTC.

J is TRBJ1-6 and V is TRBV28, with D possibly matching TRBD1 (6 bases). Trimming took 4 bases from V and 4 from J, leaving 11 bases between them. CDR3 size: 15 residues. Germline-derived CDR1 and CDR2 are MDHEN and SYDVKM. CDR3 sequence (DNA): TGTGCCAGCAGTTCAGGGGTGGGATATAATTCACCCCTCCACTTT. It specifies CASSSGVGYNSPLHF.

The rearrangement joins TRBV7-9 to TRBJ1-1; 10 bases match TRBD1. Germline V gene sequence: CDR1 SEHNR, CDR2 FQNEAQ (reference sequence). V was clipped by 5 bases and J by 3 bases; unmatched bases: 6. This CDR3 region has 15 residues. The CDR3 is CASSPDRGDYTEAFF. CDR3 DNA sequence: TGTGCCAGCAGCCCGGACAGGGGGGATTACACTGAAGCTTTCTTT. The full variable domain, with the rest looked up from reference TRBV7-9 and TRBJ1-1, is DTGVSQNPRHKITKRGQNVTFRCDPISEHNRLYWYRQTLGQGPEFLTYFQNEAQLEKSRLLSDRFSAERPKGSFSTLEIQRTEQGDSAMYLCASSPDRGDYTEAFFGQGTRLTVV.

The chain's CDR3 is CASSQEGDGTPPGDTQYF. The CDR3 DNA follows: TGCGCCAGCAGCCAAGAGGGGGACGGGACACCCCCGGGAGATACGCAGTATTTT. The genes are TRBV4-3 and TRBJ2-3, with D perhaps matching TRBD1 (6 bases). Germline V gives CDR1 LGHNA, CDR2 YSLEER. With 0 bases removed from V and 5 bases from J, the gap between germline ends came to 21 bases. This CDR3 is 18 amino acids long.

The chain is built from TRBV7-2 and TRBJ2-1; D is possibly TRBD1 (5 bases). The germline CDR1 and CDR2 sequences are SGHTA and FQGNSA. The CDR3 length is 15 residues. The V and J ends lost 1 base and 0 bases respectively, with 7 bases between them. CDR3 amino acids: CASSLERGSYNEQFF. The DNA of the CDR3 is TGTGCCAGCAGCTTAGAAAGGGGCTCCTACAATGAGCAGTTCTTC.

The chain joins TRBV18 to TRBJ1-2; unclear D gene. Germline values: CDR1 KGHSH, CDR2 LQKENI. The CDR3 covers 13 residues. V lost 3 bases to trimming and J lost 7 bases, with 12 bases between them. The CDR3 bases are TGTGCCAGCTCACCGAGGCCTGAGCGTGGCTACACCTTC. Encoded protein: CASSPRPERGYTF.

V gene TRBV5-1 combines with J gene TRBJ2-3; D gene uncertain. This CDR3 contains 15 residues. The germline V gene has CDR1 SGHRS and CDR2 YFSETQ. The germline V and J ends were trimmed by 0 bases and 6 bases, with 14 bases remaining between them. CDR3 coding DNA: TGCGCCAGCAGCTTGGACTATGACTTTGGGGATACGCAGTATTTT. It is translated as CASSLDYDFGDTQYF.

CDR3 sequence: CASSLEATSGRVYNEQFF. DNA of the CDR3: TGCGCCAGCAGCTTGGAAGCGACTAGCGGGAGGGTCTACAATGAGCAGTTCTTC. The chain uses TRBV5-1 and TRBJ2-1, with 14 positions matching TRBD2. V lost 0 bases to trimming and J lost 3 bases; unmatched junction nucleotides: 5. In germline, CDR1 is SGHRS, CDR2 YFSETQ. There are 18 residues in the CDR3.

This clone was picked up one time. The J gene is TRBJ2-1, the V gene TRBV6-4, with 10 bases that match TRBD2. CDR1 and CDR2 (germline): MRHNA, SNTAGT. With 5 bases clipped from V and 4 bases from J, the junction kept 2 bases outside the gene matches. This CDR3 contains 14 residues. The CDR3 loop is CASSSSGGYNEQFF. CDR3 in DNA: TGTGCCAGCAGTTCTAGCGGGGGATACAATGAGCAGTTCTTC.

The genes are TRBV25-1 and TRBJ2-2, with 7 bases identical to TRBD1. This CDR3 has 16 residues. V lost 6 bases and J lost 3; bases outside the gene matches: 10. CDR1 is MGHDK, CDR2 SYGVNS, per germline. The CDR3 DNA reads TGTGCCAGCAGCGACGCTGGACAGGCGGACACCGGGGAGCTGTTTTTT. Protein product: CASSDAGQADTGELFF.